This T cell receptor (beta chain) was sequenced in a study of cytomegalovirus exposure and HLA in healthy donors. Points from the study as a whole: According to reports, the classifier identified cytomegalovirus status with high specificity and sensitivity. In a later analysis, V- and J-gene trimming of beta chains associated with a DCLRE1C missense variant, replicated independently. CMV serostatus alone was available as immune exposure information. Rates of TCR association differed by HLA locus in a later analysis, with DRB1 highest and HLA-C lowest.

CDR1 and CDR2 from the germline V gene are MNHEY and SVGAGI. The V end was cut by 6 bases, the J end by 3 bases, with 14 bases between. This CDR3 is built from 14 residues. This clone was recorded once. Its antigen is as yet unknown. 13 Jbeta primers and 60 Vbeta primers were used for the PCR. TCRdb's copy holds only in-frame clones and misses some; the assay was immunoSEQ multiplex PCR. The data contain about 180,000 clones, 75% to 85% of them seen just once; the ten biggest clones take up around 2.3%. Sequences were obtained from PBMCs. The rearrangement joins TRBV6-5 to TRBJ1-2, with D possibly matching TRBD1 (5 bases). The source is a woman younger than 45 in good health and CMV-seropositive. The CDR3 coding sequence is TGTGCCAGCAGCCCGGGGGGGTCCTACTATGGCTACACCTTC. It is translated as CASSPGGSYYGYTF.